This TCR beta chain emerged from a study of blood T cell repertoires in COVID-19. At the level of the study: Samples came from the United States, Italy and Spain, spanning acute and convalescent COVID-19.

The repertoire was sequenced with immunoSEQ multiplex PCR; TCRdb's copy has only in-frame clones and lacks some. The repertoire has 300,000 to 350,000 clones, about nine tenths of them found once; the top ten carry 9.5% to 10%. Germline-derived CDR1 and CDR2 are LGHNA and YSLEER. After removal of 1 base from V and 5 bases from J, the junction contained 4 bases not matched to a gene. The CDR3 is 15 amino acids. This clonotype originated in a young man with COVID-19, enrolled during active disease. The chain links TRBV4-3 to TRBJ1-4, with 7 bases aligning to TRBD1. Sequences were obtained from peripheral blood. The CDR3 DNA sequence: TGCGCCAGCAGCCAAGTCTCAGGGGGGAATGAAAAACTGTTTTTT. This sequence encodes CASSQVSGGNEKLFF.